This TCR beta chain is from a study of long-term antiretroviral therapy in people with HIV. Every one of the participants with HIV received treatment in the United States. In this sample, this clone turned up a few times. The assay used was immunoSEQ (version v3.0), run at survey level. The study targeted 40,000-50,000 T-cell genomes per sample in sequencing. Libraries were prepared by immunoSEQ multiplex PCR; TCRdb keeps only in-frame clonotypes and omits some of them. This table holds about 27,000 clones, about 84% found once. The germline V gene encodes CDR1 SGHAT and CDR2 FQNNGV. This CDR3 contains 13 residues. Trimming left V 3 bases short and J 0 bases short, with 5 bases between.

The chain uses TRBV11-2 and TRBJ1-1; D unresolved. The sample here was unsorted PBMCs, taken 0.8 years before starting antiretroviral therapy. The TCR originated in a man aged 18 to 30 with HIV. CDR3 residues: CASSFEMNTEAFF. CDR3 DNA sequence: TGTGCCAGCAGCTTCGAGATGAACACTGAAGCTTTCTTT.